This TCR beta chain was identified in a study of CD8+CD57+ T cells in acquired aplastic anemia. Study in general: The mean DNA yield obtained from sorted CD4+ and CD8+ cells came to approximately 3.2 ug.

At least ten counts were recorded for this clonotype. CDR3 size: 14 residues. The V end lost 3 bases, the J end lost 3 bases, and 13 bases lay between the germline ends. Germline CDR1 and CDR2: DFQATT and SNEGSKA (reference sequence). TCR beta VDJ and CDR3 profiles were obtained from a genomic DNA template. A single record per CDR3 protein comes from TCRdb applying MiXCR to the reads. The table includes under 150,000 distinct CDR3 sequences, less than 45% detected once. What was sequenced was sorted CD4+, CD8+, or CD8+CD57+ T cells (not recorded which) from PBMCs. This clonotype was sampled from a human donor in good health, serving as a control. The chain carries TRBV20-1 and TRBJ2-3; tentative D call: TRBD2 (6 bases). As DNA, the CDR3 is TGCAGTGCTAGGGTGGCGGGGATTACAGATACGCAGTATTTT. Protein product: CSARVAGITDTQYF.